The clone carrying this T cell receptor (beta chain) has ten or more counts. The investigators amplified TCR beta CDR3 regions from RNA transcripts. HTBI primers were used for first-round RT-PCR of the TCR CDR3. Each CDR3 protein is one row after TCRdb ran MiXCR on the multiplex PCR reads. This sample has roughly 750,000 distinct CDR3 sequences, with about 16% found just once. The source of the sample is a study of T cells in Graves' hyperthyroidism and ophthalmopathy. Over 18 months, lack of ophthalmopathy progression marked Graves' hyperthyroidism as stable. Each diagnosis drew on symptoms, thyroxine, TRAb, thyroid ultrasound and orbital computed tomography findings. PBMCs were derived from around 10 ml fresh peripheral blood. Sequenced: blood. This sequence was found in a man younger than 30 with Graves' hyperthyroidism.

CDR3: CASSEAGTGNEKLFF. The CDR3, as DNA: TGTGCCAGCAGTGAAGCGGGGACAGGAAATGAAAAACTGTTTTTT. This chain connects TRBV2 to TRBJ1-4, with TRBD1 matching over 8 bases. The CDR3 is made up of 15 amino acids. With 0 bases clipped from V and 5 bases from J, the junction kept 2 bases outside the gene matches. From germline, CDR1 is SNHLY and CDR2 FYNNEI.